This T cell receptor (beta chain) was sequenced in a study of cytomegalovirus exposure and HLA in healthy donors. Donors likely had unrecorded immune exposures despite being nominally healthy when sampled. The PCR contained 60 Vbeta and 13 Jbeta primers. Data came from immunoSEQ multiplex PCR; TCRdb stores just in-frame clones and leaves some out. The data contain around 200,000 clones, about three quarters of them singletons. The CDR3 consists of 14 residues. Germline-derived CDR1 and CDR2 are MNHEY and SVGAGI. The J segment lost 3 bases and the V segment lost 6 bases, leaving 4 bases of the junction unmatched.

The sequenced sample was PBMCs. The V gene is TRBV6-5, the J gene TRBJ1-1, with TRBD1 matching 10 bases. This TCR was recovered from a woman between 55 and 75 years old in good health and CMV-seropositive. CDR3 DNA: TGTGCCAGCAGGAGGACAGGGGGGGACACTGAAGCTTTCTTT. This sequence encodes CASRRTGGDTEAFF.